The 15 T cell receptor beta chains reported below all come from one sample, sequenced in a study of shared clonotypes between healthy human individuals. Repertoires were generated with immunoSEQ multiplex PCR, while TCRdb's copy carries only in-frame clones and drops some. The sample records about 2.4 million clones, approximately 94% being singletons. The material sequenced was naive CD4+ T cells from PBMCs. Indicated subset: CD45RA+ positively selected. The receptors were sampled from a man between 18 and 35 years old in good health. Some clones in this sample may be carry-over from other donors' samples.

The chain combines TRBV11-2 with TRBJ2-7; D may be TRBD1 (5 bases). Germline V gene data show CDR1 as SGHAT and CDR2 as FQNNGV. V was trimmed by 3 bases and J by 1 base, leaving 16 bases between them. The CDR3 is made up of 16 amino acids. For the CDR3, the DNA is TGTGCCAGCAGCTTTGACCGGGCAGGGCTTTCCTACGAGCAGTACTTC. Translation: CASSFDRAGLSYEQYF.

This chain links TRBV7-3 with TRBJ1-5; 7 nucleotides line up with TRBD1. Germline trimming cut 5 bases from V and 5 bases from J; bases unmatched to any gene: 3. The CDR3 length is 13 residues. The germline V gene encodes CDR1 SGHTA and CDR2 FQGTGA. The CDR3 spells CASSAQGHQPQHF. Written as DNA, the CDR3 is TGTGCCAGCAGCGCACAGGGGCATCAGCCCCAGCATTTT.

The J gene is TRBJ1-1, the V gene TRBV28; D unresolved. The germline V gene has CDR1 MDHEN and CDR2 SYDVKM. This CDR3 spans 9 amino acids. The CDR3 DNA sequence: TGTGCAGGGAAGACTGAAGCTTTCTTT. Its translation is CAGKTEAFF.

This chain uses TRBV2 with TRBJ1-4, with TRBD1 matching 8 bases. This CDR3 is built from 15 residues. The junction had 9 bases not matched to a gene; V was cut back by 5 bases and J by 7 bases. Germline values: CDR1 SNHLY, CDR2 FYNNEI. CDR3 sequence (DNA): TGTGCCAGCAGTAAAGGAAAGGACAGGGCTGAAAAACTGTTTTTT. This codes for CASSKGKDRAEKLFF.

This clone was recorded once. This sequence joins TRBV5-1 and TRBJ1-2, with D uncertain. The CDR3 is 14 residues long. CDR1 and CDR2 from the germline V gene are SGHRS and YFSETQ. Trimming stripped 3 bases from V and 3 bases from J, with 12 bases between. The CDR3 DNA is TGCGCCAGCAGCTGGGGTACCCCTGACTATGGCTACACCTTC. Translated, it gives CASSWGTPDYGYTF.

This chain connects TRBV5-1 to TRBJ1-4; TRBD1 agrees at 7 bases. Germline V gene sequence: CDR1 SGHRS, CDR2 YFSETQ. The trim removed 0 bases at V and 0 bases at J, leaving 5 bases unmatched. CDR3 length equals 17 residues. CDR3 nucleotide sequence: TGCGCCAGCAGCTTGGCGGGGACAGAGGCAACTAATGAAAAACTGTTTTTT. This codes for CASSLAGTEATNEKLFF.

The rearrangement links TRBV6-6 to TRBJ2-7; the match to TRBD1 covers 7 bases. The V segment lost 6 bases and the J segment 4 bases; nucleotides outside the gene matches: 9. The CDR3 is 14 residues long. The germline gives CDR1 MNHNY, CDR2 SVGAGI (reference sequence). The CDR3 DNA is TGTGCCAGCAGCTCAAACAGGGGCTCATACGAGCAGTACTTC. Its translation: CASSSNRGSYEQYF.

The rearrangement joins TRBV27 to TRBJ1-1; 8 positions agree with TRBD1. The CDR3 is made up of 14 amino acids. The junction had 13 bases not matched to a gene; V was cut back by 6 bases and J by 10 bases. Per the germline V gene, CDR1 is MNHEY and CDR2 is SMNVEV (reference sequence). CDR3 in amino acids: CASSSEYGTGRAFF. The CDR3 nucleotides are TGTGCCAGCAGCTCAGAGTATGGGACAGGCCGAGCTTTCTTT.

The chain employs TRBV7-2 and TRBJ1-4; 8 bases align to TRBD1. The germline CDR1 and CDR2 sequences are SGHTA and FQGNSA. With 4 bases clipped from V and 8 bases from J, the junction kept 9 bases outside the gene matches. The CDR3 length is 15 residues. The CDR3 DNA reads TGTGCCAGCAGCTCACGGACAGGGATAGGGGAAAAACTGTTTTTT. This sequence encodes CASSSRTGIGEKLFF.

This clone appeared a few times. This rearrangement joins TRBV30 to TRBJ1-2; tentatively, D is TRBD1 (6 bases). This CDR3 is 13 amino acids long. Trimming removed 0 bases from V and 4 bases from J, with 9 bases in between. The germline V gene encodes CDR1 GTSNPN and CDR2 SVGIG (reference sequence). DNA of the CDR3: TGTGCCTGGAGTGTAGACAGGCTCTATGGCTACACCTTC. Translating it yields CAWSVDRLYGYTF.

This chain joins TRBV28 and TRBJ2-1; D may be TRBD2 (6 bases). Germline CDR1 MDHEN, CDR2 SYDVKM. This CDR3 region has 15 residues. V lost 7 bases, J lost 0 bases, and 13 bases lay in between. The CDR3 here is CASTLAPNSYNEQFF. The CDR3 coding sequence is TGTGCCAGCACCCTAGCGCCTAACTCCTACAATGAGCAGTTCTTC.

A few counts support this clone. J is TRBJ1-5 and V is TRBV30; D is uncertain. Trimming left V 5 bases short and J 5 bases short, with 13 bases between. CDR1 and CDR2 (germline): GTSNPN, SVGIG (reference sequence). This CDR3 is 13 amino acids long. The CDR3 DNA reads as TGTGCCTGGGCCGACGACAACTATCAGCCCCAGCATTTT. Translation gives CAWADDNYQPQHF.

The CDR3 DNA reads TGTGCCAGCAGTATGACCAGACAGCCCCAGCATTTT. Amino acids: CASSMTRQPQHF. The chain couples TRBV28 to TRBJ1-5; D gene ambiguous. The germline CDR1 and CDR2 sequences are MDHEN and SYDVKM. Between the trimmed V and J ends, which lost 5 bases and 7 bases, there was a span of 9 bases. This CDR3 region has 12 residues. Using reference TRBV28 and TRBJ1-5 for the parts outside the CDR3, the full variable domain is DVKVTQSSRYLVKRTGEKVFLECVQDMDHENMFWYRQDPGLGLRLIYFSYDVKMKEKGDIPEGYSVSREKKERFSLILESASTNQTSMYLCASSMTRQPQHFGDGTRLSIL.

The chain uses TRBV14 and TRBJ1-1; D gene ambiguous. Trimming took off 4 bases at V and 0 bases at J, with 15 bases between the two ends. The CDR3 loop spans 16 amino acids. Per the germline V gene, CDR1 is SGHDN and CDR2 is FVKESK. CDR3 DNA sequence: TGTGCCAGCAGCCCTCGTCTTGGGCAGGTGAACACTGAAGCTTTCTTT. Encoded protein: CASSPRLGQVNTEAFF.

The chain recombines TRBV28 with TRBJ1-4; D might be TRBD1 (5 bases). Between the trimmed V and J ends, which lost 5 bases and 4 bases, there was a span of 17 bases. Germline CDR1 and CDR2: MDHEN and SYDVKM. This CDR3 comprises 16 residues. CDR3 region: CASSPRVGQGNEKLFF. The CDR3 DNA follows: TGTGCCAGCAGTCCCCGGGTGGGGCAGGGTAATGAAAAACTGTTTTTT.